This TCR beta chain was captured in a study of OX40 agonist ivuxolimab in advanced cancers. Study information: Patients achieving partial responses numbered three: one hepatocellular carcinoma case and two cutaneous melanoma cases. Study results and limitations: More expanded clones were seen, on average, in CD8+ T cells than in CD4+.

Sequencing was performed with immunoSEQ multiplex PCR; in TCRdb, only in-frame clones are kept and a portion is missing. The sample records 65,000 to 85,000 clones, around 86% being singletons. From germline, CDR1 is SQVTM and CDR2 ANQGSEA. This CDR3 spans 14 amino acids. V gave up 3 bases and J gave up 12 bases; unmatched junction bases: 13. Concerning this clone: Its matching antigen is unknown.

The clonotype comes from an adult with an advanced solid tumor such as melanoma, head and neck, liver or kidney cancer. V usage is TRBV29-1 and J usage is TRBJ2-2, with 7 bases aligning to TRBD1. Specimen: CD4+ or CD8+ T cells sorted from blood, collected in a trial of the OX40 agonist ivuxolimab. Written as DNA, the CDR3 is TGCAGCGTTGAGCCACCGGGACAGCCCGCGCAGCTGTTTTTT. Translating it yields CSVEPPGQPAQLFF.